These 5 T cell receptor beta chains came from one sample sequenced in a study of cytomegalovirus exposure and HLA in healthy donors. 60 Vbeta and 13 Jbeta primers were used in PCR. Libraries were prepared by immunoSEQ multiplex PCR; TCRdb keeps only in-frame clonotypes and omits some of them. The profile shows some 76,000 clones, 75% to 90% of them singletons. The specimen sequenced was PBMCs. These receptors were collected from a woman aged 30 to 39 in good health and CMV-seronegative.

V is TRBV5-1 and J is TRBJ2-3, with a weak D call TRBD1 (6 bases). CDR1 is SGHRS, CDR2 YFSETQ, per germline. The CDR3 covers 12 residues. V lost 0 bases and J 14 bases, leaving 13 bases between the germline ends. The CDR3 bases are TGCGCCAGCAGCTTGGATGGGGGCGAGGGGTATTTT. Translating it yields CASSLDGGEGYF.

The J gene is TRBJ1-5, the V gene TRBV7-2; a possible D gene is TRBD1 (6 bases). Germline values: CDR1 SGHTA, CDR2 FQGNSA. The length of the CDR3 is 15 residues. V was trimmed by 1 base and J by 2 bases, leaving 9 bases between them. The CDR3 nucleotides read TGTGCCAGCAGCTTAGTGGCAGGGGGCAATCAGCCCCAGCATTTT. The encoded protein is CASSLVAGGNQPQHF.

This CDR3 is CASSILGGANEKLFF. CDR3 nucleotide sequence: TGTGCCAGCAGCATCCTCGGGGGGGCTAATGAAAAACTGTTTTTT. The gene calls are TRBV7-6 and TRBJ1-4, with D tentatively TRBD1 (5 bases). Per germline, CDR1 SGHVS and CDR2 FNYEAQ. The CDR3 length is 15 residues. Between the trimmed V and J ends, which lost 5 bases and 3 bases, there was a span of 13 bases.

This chain joins TRBV6-6 and TRBJ1-5; D is unclear. The CDR3 covers 15 residues. Between the trimmed V and J ends, which lost 2 bases and 1 base, there was a span of 9 bases. Germline V gives CDR1 MNHNY, CDR2 SVGAGI (reference sequence). The CDR3 region is CASSYEGLSNQPQHF. In DNA form, the CDR3 reads TGTGCCAGCAGTTACGAGGGATTGAGCAATCAGCCCCAGCATTTT.

CDR3 sequence: CASSSPGTRAYNEQFF. The CDR3 bases are TGTGCCAGCAGCTCCCCCGGGACTCGAGCCTACAATGAGCAGTTCTTC. V gene TRBV11-3 combines with J gene TRBJ2-1; weak D call: TRBD2 (6 bases). The CDR3 has 16 residues. Trimming stripped 4 bases from V and 2 bases from J, with 15 bases between. Germline CDR1 SGHNT, CDR2 YENEEA.